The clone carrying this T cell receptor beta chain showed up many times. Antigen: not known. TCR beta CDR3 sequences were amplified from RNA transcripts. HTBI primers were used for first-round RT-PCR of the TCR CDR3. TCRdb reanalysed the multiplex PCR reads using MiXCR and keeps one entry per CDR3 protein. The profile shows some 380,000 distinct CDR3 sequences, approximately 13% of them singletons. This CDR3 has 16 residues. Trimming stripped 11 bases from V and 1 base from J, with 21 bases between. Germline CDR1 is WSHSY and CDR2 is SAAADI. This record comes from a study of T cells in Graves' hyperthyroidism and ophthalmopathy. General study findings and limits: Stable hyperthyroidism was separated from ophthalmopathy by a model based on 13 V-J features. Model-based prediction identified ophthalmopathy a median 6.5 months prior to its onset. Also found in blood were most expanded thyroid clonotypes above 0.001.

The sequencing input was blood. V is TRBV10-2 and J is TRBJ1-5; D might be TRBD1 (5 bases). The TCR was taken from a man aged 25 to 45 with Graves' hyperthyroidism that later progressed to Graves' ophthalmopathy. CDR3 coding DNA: TGCGCCGGCCCGGGGCGAGACCTTTGGAGCAATCAGCCCCAGCATTTT. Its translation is CAGPGRDLWSNQPQHF.